This T cell receptor (beta chain) was found in a study of OX40 agonist ivuxolimab in advanced cancers. Across the study: Treatment of patients was with ivuxolimab, an agonistic anti-OX40 (CD134) antibody. Recorded diagnoses for dose-escalation patients were hepatocellular carcinoma, melanoma, renal cell or head and neck cancer.

Study results and limitations: Those patients achieving a partial response at 0.1-3.0 mg/kg showed among the lowest clonal expansion. CD4+ and CD8+ blood T cells expanded clonally by week 6 at 0.1 to 3.0 mg/kg.

With V trimmed by 6 bases and J by 1 base, 5 bases remained unmatched. Germline V gene data show CDR1 as LGHNT and CDR2 as FRNRAP. This CDR3 comprises 14 residues. Worth noting for this clone: Its specificity is not known.

The repertoire was sequenced with immunoSEQ multiplex PCR; TCRdb's copy has only in-frame clones and lacks some. Of 80,000 to 100,000 clones listed, roughly 92% are singletons. The sequence was collected from an adult with an advanced solid tumor such as melanoma, head and neck, liver or kidney cancer. This chain connects TRBV12-5 to TRBJ2-5; 7 bases map to TRBD1. The sequences come from CD4+ or CD8+ T cells sorted from blood, collected in a trial of the OX40 agonist ivuxolimab. As DNA, the CDR3 is TGTGCTAGTGGCCCCGGGACAGCCCAAGAGACCCAGTACTTC. Its protein product is CASGPGTAQETQYF.